This TCR beta chain was found in a study of Ad26.COV2.S vaccination and SARS-CoV-2 variants. Study-level points and caveats: Vaccine and placebo recipients had similar non-spike TCR breadth. Total responses of T cells may have been underestimated by the analyses of TCR breadth and depth. Vaccine recipients showed a spike-specific TCR breadth that was higher than in placebo recipients.

Sequencing was performed with immunoSEQ multiplex PCR; in TCRdb, only in-frame clones are kept and a portion is missing. This table holds fewer than 800,000 clones, 70% to 90% found once. On this clone: Its antigen is currently unknown.

As to treatment: 15 to 20 received Ad26.COV2.S at low or high dose, single or two shots; about 5 received placebo; per-sample allocation not given. The samples date from day 63 after the first vaccine or placebo injection. Germline V lookup: CDR1 WNHNN, CDR2 SYGVQD (reference sequence). The CDR3 is 13 residues long. The germline V and J ends were trimmed by 3 bases and 8 bases, with 12 bases remaining between them. Sequenced material: peripheral blood, taken in a trial of Ad26.COV2.S vaccine versus placebo. The TCR comes from a person between 18 and 65 years old who received the Ad26.COV2.S COVID-19 vaccine or a placebo. The V gene is TRBV10-1, the J gene TRBJ2-3, with unresolved D. CDR3 sequence (DNA): TGCGCCAGCAGTGAAAGTCTAGTAGGTACGCAGTATTTT. Amino acid sequence: CASSESLVGTQYF.